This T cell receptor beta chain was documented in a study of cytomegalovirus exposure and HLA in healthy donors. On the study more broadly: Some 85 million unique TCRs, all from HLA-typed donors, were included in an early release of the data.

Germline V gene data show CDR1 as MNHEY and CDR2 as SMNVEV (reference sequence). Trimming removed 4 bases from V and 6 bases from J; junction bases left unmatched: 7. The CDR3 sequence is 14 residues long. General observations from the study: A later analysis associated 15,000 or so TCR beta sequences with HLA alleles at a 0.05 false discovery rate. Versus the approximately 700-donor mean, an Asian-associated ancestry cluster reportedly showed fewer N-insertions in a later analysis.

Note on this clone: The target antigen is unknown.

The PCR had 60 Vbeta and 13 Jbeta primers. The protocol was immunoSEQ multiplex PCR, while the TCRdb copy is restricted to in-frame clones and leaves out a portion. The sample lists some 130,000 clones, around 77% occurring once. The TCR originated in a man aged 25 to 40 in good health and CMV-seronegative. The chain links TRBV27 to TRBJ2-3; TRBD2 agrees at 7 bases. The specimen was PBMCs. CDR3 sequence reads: CASSSGLGRDTQYF. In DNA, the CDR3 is TGTGCCAGCAGTTCCGGACTAGGGAGGGATACGCAGTATTTT.